These T cell receptor beta chains were read from a single sample in a study of monozygotic twins with inflammatory bowel disease. No DNA is given; TCRdb re-called the 5' RACE reads and lists each CDR3 protein once. This listing includes around 220,000 distinct CDR3 sequences. Sequenced: blood. The source of these receptors is a human donor with ulcerative colitis or Crohn's disease, or a healthy co-twin of an affected twin (not recorded which). Each CDR3 is given with its conserved first and last residue.

V	J	CDR3
TRBV14	TRBJ1-2	CASSQGDGYTF
TRBV3-1	TRBJ2-7	CASSPWNRAYEQYF
TRBV7-9	TRBJ1-2	CASSRGEHYGYTF
TRBV30	TRBJ2-7	CAWSSWTTREQYF
TRBV29-1	TRBJ2-5	CSVKLAGEGTQYF
TRBV3-1	TRBJ2-2	CASSQKGGNTGELFF
TRBV7-2	TRBJ2-7	CASSLVPGLAGGEQYF
TRBV5-1	TRBJ2-2	CASSLEGTTPGELFF
TRBV6-5	TRBJ1-1	CASSYDGRGQGEAFF
TRBV6-1	TRBJ2-1	CASSGRLAGYNEQFF
TRBV5-6	TRBJ1-2	CASRGTSGYTF
TRBV6-1	TRBJ2-1	CASSPWTSGRGGEQFF
TRBV10-3	TRBJ1-1	CAISESGYGAFF
TRBV29-1	TRBJ2-1	CSALAAVGNEQFF
TRBV3-1	TRBJ1-4	CASSRRQGSAEKLFF
TRBV15	TRBJ2-2	CATSRDGGHTNTGELFF
TRBV20-1	TRBJ1-2	CSARPRQENYGYTF
TRBV7-9	TRBJ2-4	CASSLGDGIQYF
TRBV7-9	TRBJ2-3	CASGPRGDTQYF
TRBV11-1	TRBJ2-1	CASSLKPRGGSSYNEQFF
TRBV10-3	TRBJ1-5	CAISESGRNQPQHF
TRBV7-2	TRBJ1-1	CASSPWDSPNTEAFF
TRBV12-3/TRBV12-4	TRBJ2-1	CASSPLRASGRMDEQFF
TRBV7-8	TRBJ1-5	CASSLGTGASNQPQHF
TRBV6-5	TRBJ2-1	CASSLRTSGDNEQFF
TRBV5-6	TRBJ2-1	CASSLTTSNEQFF
TRBV5-1	TRBJ1-1	CASSLEVPTRNTEAFF
TRBV20-1	TRBJ2-5	CSARAGGWTGKETQYF
TRBV7-2	TRBJ2-6	CASSTRDRRRANVLTF
TRBV14	TRBJ2-7	CASSLGTGRAYEQYF
TRBV24-1	TRBJ2-1	CATSDPGQGTGNEQFF
TRBV4-3	TRBJ2-1	CASGPYASGSYNEQFF
TRBV12-5	TRBJ1-4	CASGLEAATNEKLFF